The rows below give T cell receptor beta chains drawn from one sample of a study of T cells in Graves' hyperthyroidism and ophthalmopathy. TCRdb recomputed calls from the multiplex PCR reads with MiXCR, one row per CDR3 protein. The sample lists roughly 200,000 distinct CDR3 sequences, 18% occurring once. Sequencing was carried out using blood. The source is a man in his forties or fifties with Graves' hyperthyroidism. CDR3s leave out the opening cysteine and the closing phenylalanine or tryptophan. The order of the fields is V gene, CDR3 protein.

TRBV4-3 ASSQDPSGEGETQY
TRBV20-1 SAQLPLSENQPQH
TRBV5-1 ASSSSGLNTDTQY
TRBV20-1 SARDTGQMNTGELF
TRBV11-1 ASSLIAGQELETQY
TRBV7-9 ASSPSNRDSPLEQY
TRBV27 ASSIRDRGGGYT
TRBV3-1 ASSNLAEKNTEAF
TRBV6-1 ASGKTGGRELF
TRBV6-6 ASSYEPYNQPQH
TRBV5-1 ASSSGTGVAPLH
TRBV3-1 ASSQPWTGWGNTIY
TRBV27 ASKYVASGGANEQF
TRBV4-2 ASSRQGFSGYT
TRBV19 ASSPDRGRRNTEAF
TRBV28 ASSRGGWDEKLF
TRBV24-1 ATSAGGKETQY
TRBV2 ARTDRGNTGELF
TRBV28 ASSSTGVGSNEQF
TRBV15 ATSKGGTGTVGYT
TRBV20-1 SATDRWGEAF
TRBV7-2 ASSARLTSGGGDTQY
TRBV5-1 ASSLTSGGEQF
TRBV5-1 ATARTTSTDTQY